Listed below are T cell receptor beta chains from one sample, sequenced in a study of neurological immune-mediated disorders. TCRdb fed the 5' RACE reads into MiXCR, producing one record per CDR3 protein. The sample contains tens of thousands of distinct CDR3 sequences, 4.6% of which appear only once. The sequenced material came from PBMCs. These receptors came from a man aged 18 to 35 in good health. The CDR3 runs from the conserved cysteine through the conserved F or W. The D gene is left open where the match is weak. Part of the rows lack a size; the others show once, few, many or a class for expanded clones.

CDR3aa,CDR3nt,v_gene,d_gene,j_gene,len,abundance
CASSPHRVSYNSPLHF,TGTGCCAGCAGTCCGCACAGGGTCTCCTATAATTCACCCCTCCACTTT,TRBV27,NA,TRBJ1-6,16,many
CASAYPGRPDTQYF,TGTGCCAGCGCCTATCCGGGTCGGCCAGATACGCAGTATTTT,TRBV7-2,NA,TRBJ2-3,14,many
CSATGRGGTGELFF,TGCAGTGCCACGGGCAGGGGCGGTACCGGGGAGCTGTTTTTT,TRBV20-1,NA,TRBJ2-2,14,many
CAISEEAGYGYTF,TGTGCCATCAGTGAGGAGGCCGGCTATGGCTACACCTTC,TRBV10-3,NA,TRBJ1-2,13,medium-sized
CSARVAGSLSEAFF,TGCAGTGCTAGGGTCGCAGGGTCCCTCAGCGAAGCTTTCTTT,TRBV20-1,NA,TRBJ1-1,14,many
CAISGGQSSSNTGELFF,TGTGCCATCTCTGGAGGACAGTCCTCCTCGAACACCGGGGAGCTGTTTTTT,TRBV10-3,NA,TRBJ2-2,17,medium-sized
CASSYSQGDITEAFF,TGTGCCAGCAGTTACTCCCAAGGTGACATCACTGAAGCTTTCTTT,TRBV6-5,NA,TRBJ1-1,15,NA
CASSPGTVVHEQFF,TGTGCCAGCAGTCCCGGGACAGTCGTCCATGAGCAGTTCTTC,TRBV12-3/TRBV12-4,TRBD1,TRBJ2-1,14,many
CAISAETQETQYF,TGTGCCATCAGTGCGGAAACCCAAGAGACCCAGTACTTC,TRBV10-3,NA,TRBJ2-5,13,many
CSAGWDSGANVLTF,TGCAGTGCAGGGTGGGACTCTGGGGCCAACGTCCTGACTTTC,TRBV20-1,NA,TRBJ2-6,14,NA
CSAEVQGWTDTQYF,TGCAGCGCGGAAGTACAGGGGTGGACAGATACGCAGTATTTT,TRBV29-1,TRBD1,TRBJ2-3,14,many
CASSPDATEAFF,TGTGCCAGCAGCCCAGACGCCACTGAAGCTTTCTTT,TRBV7-2,NA,TRBJ1-1,12,many
CASSYSYPGRGTGVIF,TGTGCCAGCAGTTACTCGTACCCAGGACGTGGGACAGGGGTAATCTTC,TRBV6-5,TRBD1,TRBJ2-7,16,many
CATSRGAGGETQYF,TGTGCCACCAGCCGGGGGGCTGGCGGCGAGACCCAGTACTTC,TRBV15,NA,TRBJ2-5,14,NA
CASAAWGAYNEQFF,TGTGCCAGCGCCGCCTGGGGGGCCTACAATGAGCAGTTCTTC,TRBV12-3/TRBV12-4,NA,TRBJ2-1,14,many
CSAPGTYEQYF,TGCAGTGCTCCCGGGACCTACGAGCAGTACTTC,TRBV20-1,NA,TRBJ2-7,11,many
CASSWGQGIFEAFF,TGCGCCAGCAGCTGGGGACAGGGAATCTTTGAAGCTTTCTTT,TRBV5-1,TRBD1,TRBJ1-1,14,many
CASREIRGRTGELFF,TGTGCCAGCAGAGAGATCAGGGGGCGAACCGGGGAGCTGTTTTTT,TRBV11-2,TRBD1,TRBJ2-2,15,many
CSARVPSGGAYNEQFF,TGCAGTGCTAGAGTTCCTAGCGGGGGGGCGTACAATGAGCAGTTCTTC,TRBV20-1,TRBD2,TRBJ2-1,16,many
CASSFLSGRAKNIQYF,TGTGCCAGCAGTTTCCTCTCAGGGAGGGCCAAAAACATTCAGTACTTC,TRBV12-3/TRBV12-4,NA,TRBJ2-4,16,many
CSARNRGYEYNEQFF,TGCAGTGCCAGAAATCGGGGATATGAATACAATGAGCAGTTCTTC,TRBV20-1,NA,TRBJ2-1,15,NA
CASSYSLGETNTEAFF,TGTGCCAGCAGTTACTCGTTAGGGGAGACGAACACTGAAGCTTTCTTT,TRBV6-2/TRBV6-3,NA,TRBJ1-1,16,many
CASSQQSSGNTIYF,TGTGCCAGCAGCCAACAGAGCTCTGGAAACACCATATATTTT,TRBV12-3/TRBV12-4,NA,TRBJ1-3,14,many
CASSGQGLATGELFF,TGTGCCAGCAGCGGCCAGGGGCTGGCCACCGGGGAGCTGTTTTTT,TRBV7-3,NA,TRBJ2-2,15,many
CASSYSRVTEAFF,TGTGCCAGCAGTTACTCTAGGGTTACTGAAGCTTTCTTT,TRBV6-5,NA,TRBJ1-1,13,many
CASSFGGGYEQYF,TGTGCCAGCAGTTTTGGAGGAGGCTACGAGCAGTACTTC,TRBV12-3/TRBV12-4,NA,TRBJ2-7,13,many
CASSWRGQGISYGYTF,TGTGCCAGCAGCTGGAGGGGACAGGGAATTTCTTATGGCTACACCTTC,TRBV5-5,TRBD1,TRBJ1-2,16,many
CASSHADRSYEQYF,TGTGCCAGCAGCCATGCTGACAGGTCCTACGAGCAGTACTTC,TRBV11-1,NA,TRBJ2-7,14,many
CASSHDTPKTQYF,TGTGCCAGCAGTCACGACACCCCCAAGACCCAGTACTTC,TRBV6-2/TRBV6-3,NA,TRBJ2-5,13,many
CASSRGQGRTYEQYF,TGTGCCAGCAGTCGCGGACAGGGGCGAACCTACGAGCAGTACTTC,TRBV12-3/TRBV12-4,TRBD1,TRBJ2-7,15,many
CASSQDRTGDQPQHF,TGTGCCAGCAGCCAAGATCGGACAGGCGATCAGCCCCAGCATTTT,TRBV3-1,TRBD1,TRBJ1-5,15,many
CASSPRRDNQPQHF,TGTGCCAGCAGCCCAAGACGGGACAATCAGCCCCAGCATTTT,TRBV5-5,NA,TRBJ1-5,14,many
CASSDRPNTEAFF,TGTGCCAGCAGTGACAGACCCAACACTGAAGCTTTCTTT,TRBV6-5,NA,TRBJ1-1,13,many
CASSAGQGTTYEQYF,TGTGCCAGCAGTGCTGGGCAGGGAACAACCTACGAGCAGTACTTC,TRBV2,NA,TRBJ2-7,15,many
CASSYKLGQPSTDTQYF,TGTGCCAGCAGTTACAAACTGGGACAGCCAAGCACAGATACGCAGTATTTT,TRBV6-6,TRBD1,TRBJ2-3,17,many
CASSPDRVNQPQHF,TGTGCCAGCTCCCCGGACAGGGTCAATCAGCCCCAGCATTTT,TRBV18,TRBD1,TRBJ1-5,14,many
CSAGRTYYEQYF,TGCAGTGCCGGACGTACGTACTACGAGCAGTACTTC,TRBV20-1,NA,TRBJ2-7,12,many
CASSSLPGQPVF,TGTGCCAGCAGTTCCCTCCCAGGACAGCCCGTCTTC,TRBV7-9,NA,TRBJ2-7,12,many
CAISKQELMNTEAFF,TGTGCCATCAGTAAACAAGAGTTAATGAACACTGAAGCTTTCTTT,TRBV10-3,NA,TRBJ1-1,15,many
CSAQPGTSGVNEQFF,TGCAGTGCCCAGCCCGGGACTAGCGGGGTCAATGAGCAGTTCTTC,TRBV20-1,TRBD2,TRBJ2-1,15,many
CASSFRGGTGETQYF,TGTGCCAGCAGCTTCCGGGGAGGTACTGGAGAGACCCAGTACTTC,TRBV7-3,NA,TRBJ2-5,15,many
CASSPRTGDGYTF,TGTGCCAGCAGCCCCCGGACAGGGGATGGCTACACCTTC,TRBV14,TRBD1,TRBJ1-2,13,many
CSAYSRDSIRNEQFF,TGCAGTGCGTACTCCCGGGACAGTATAAGGAATGAGCAGTTCTTC,TRBV20-1,TRBD1,TRBJ2-1,15,many
CATSTPGTVREQPQHF,TGTGCCACAAGCACCCCCGGGACAGTGAGGGAACAGCCCCAGCATTTT,TRBV15,TRBD1,TRBJ1-5,16,NA
CSVVWQRDEAFF,TGCAGCGTTGTGTGGCAGCGTGATGAAGCTTTCTTT,TRBV29-1,NA,TRBJ1-1,12,many
CSARVRGGLETQYF,TGCAGTGCTAGAGTCCGTGGGGGCCTCGAGACCCAGTACTTC,TRBV20-1,NA,TRBJ2-5,14,many
CASSISPGETQYF,TGCGCCAGCAGCATTAGCCCGGGAGAGACCCAGTACTTC,TRBV5-1,NA,TRBJ2-5,13,many